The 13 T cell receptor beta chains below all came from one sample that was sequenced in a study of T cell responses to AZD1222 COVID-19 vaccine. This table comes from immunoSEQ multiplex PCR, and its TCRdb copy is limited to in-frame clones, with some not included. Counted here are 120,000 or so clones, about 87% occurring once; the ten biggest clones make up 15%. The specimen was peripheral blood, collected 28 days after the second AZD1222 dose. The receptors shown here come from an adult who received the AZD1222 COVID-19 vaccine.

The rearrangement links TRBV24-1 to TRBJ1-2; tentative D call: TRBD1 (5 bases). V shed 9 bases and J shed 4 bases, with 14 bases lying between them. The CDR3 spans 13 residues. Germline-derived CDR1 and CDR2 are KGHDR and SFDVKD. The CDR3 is CATEGASGYGYTF. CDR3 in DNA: TGTGCCACCGAAGGGGCTTCTGGCTATGGCTACACCTTC.

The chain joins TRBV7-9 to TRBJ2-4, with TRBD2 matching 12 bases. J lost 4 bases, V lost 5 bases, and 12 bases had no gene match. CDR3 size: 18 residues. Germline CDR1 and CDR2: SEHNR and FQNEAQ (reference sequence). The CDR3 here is CASSPRLAGEGGKNIQYF. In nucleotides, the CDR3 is TGTGCCAGCAGCCCCAGACTAGCGGGAGAAGGGGGAAAAAACATTCAGTACTTC. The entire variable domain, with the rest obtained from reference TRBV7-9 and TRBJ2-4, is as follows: DTGVSQNPRHKITKRGQNVTFRCDPISEHNRLYWYRQTLGQGPEFLTYFQNEAQLEKSRLLSDRFSAERPKGSFSTLEIQRTEQGDSAMYLCASSPRLAGEGGKNIQYFGAGTRLSVL.

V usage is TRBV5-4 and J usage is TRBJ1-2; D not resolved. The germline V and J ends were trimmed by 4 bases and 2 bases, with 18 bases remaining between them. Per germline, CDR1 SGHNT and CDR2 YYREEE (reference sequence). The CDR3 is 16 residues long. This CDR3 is CASSRGSGSLNYGYTF. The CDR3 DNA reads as TGTGCCAGCAGCCGCGGGTCAGGTTCTCTCAACTATGGCTACACCTTC. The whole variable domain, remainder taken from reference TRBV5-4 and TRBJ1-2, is ETGVTQSPTHLIKTRGQQVTLRCSSQSGHNTVSWYQQALGQGPQFIFQYYREEENGRGNFPPRFSGLQFPNYSSELNVNALELDDSALYLCASSRGSGSLNYGYTFGSGTRLTVV.

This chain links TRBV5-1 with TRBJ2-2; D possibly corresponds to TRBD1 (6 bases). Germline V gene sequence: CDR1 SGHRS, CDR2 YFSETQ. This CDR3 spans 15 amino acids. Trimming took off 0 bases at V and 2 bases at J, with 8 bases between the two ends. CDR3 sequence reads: CASSLDRANTGELFF. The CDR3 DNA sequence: TGCGCCAGCAGCTTGGACAGGGCCAACACCGGGGAGCTGTTTTTT.

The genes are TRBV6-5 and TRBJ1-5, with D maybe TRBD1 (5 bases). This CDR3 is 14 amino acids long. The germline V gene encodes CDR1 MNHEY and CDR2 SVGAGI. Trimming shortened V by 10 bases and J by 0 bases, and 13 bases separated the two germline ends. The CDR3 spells CANRQLYSNQPQHF. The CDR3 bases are TGTGCCAATAGACAGCTTTATAGCAATCAGCCCCAGCATTTT.

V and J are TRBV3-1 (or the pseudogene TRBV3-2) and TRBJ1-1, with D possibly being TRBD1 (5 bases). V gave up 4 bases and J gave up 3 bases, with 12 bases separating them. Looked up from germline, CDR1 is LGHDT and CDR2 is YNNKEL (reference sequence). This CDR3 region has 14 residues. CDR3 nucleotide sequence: TGTGCCAGCAGCCTAGCGGGGGGGGACACTGAAGCTTTCTTT. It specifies CASSLAGGDTEAFF.

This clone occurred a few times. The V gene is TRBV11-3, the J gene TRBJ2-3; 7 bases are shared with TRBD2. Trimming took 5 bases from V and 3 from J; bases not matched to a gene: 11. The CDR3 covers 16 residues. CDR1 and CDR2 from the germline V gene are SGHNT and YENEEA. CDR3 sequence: CASSARRDYLTDTQYF. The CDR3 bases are TGTGCCAGCAGCGCCCGCCGGGACTATTTAACAGATACGCAGTATTTT.

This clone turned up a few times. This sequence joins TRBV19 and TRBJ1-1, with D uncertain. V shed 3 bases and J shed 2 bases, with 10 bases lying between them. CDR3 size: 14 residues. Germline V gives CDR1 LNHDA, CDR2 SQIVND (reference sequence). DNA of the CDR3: TGTGCCAGTAGTATCATGTCCGATAACACTGAAGCTTTCTTT. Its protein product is CASSIMSDNTEAFF.

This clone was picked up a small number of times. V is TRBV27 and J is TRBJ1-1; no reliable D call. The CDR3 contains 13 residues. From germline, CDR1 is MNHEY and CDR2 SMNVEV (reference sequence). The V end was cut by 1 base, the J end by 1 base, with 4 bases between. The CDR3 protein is CASSLWKNTEAFF. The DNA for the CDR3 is TGTGCCAGCAGTTTATGGAAGAACACTGAAGCTTTCTTT.

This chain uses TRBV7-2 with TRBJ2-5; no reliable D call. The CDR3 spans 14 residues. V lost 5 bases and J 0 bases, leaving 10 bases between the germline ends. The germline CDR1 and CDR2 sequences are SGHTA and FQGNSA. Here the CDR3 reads CASSHNWHQETQYF. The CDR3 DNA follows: TGTGCCAGCAGCCACAACTGGCACCAAGAGACCCAGTACTTC.

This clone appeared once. The CDR3 region has the DNA TGCGCCAGCAGCTTGATGGGAAACAGGGAGCAGTTCTTC. Its translation: CASSLMGNREQFF. J is TRBJ2-1 and V is TRBV5-1; possible D gene TRBD1, 5 bases. Deletions cut 1 base from V and 10 bases from J, with 12 bases between. This CDR3 is built from 13 residues. Germline V gives CDR1 SGHRS, CDR2 YFSETQ.

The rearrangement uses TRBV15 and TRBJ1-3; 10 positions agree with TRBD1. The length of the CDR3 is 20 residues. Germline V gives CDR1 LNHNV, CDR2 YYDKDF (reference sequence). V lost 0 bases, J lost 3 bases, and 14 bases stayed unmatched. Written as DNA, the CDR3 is TGTGCCACCAGCAGAGATTTGTCTTTTGACGGGACAGGGGTTGGAAACACCATATATTTT. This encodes CATSRDLSFDGTGVGNTIYF.

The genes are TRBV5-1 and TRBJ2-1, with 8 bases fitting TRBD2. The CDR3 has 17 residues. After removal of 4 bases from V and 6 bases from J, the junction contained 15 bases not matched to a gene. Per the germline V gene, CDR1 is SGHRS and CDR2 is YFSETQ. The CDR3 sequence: CASSPRALAGVGNEQFF. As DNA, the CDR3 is TGCGCCAGCAGCCCAAGGGCCCTAGCGGGTGTGGGCAATGAGCAGTTCTTC. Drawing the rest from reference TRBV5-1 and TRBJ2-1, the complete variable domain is KAGVTQTPRYLIKTRGQQVTLSCSPISGHRSVSWYQQTPGQGLQFLFEYFSETQRNKGNFPGRFSGRQFSNSRSEMNVSTLELGDSALYLCASSPRALAGVGNEQFFGPGTRLTVL.